The rows below give T cell receptor beta chains drawn from one sample of a study of a mutant IDH1 vaccine in newly diagnosed glioma. Some clones are missing from TCRdb's copy, which holds only in-frame ones; the method was immunoSEQ multiplex PCR. The sample holds tens of thousands of clones; approximately 80% are singletons and the top ten take approximately 19%. Sequenced material: PBMCs, taken from a glioma patient treated with radiotherapy, temozolomide or both. The receptors stem from a man aged 30 to 39 with glioma. CDR3s include the opening cysteine and the closing phenylalanine or tryptophan. A D gene is named only where the DNA matches it firmly. Clone size appears in some rows only: once, few, many, or a class for an expanded clone.

d_call: TRBD2; v_call: TRBV6-6; clone_size: NA; j_call: TRBJ2-1; cdr3_aa: CASSYGGGSYNEQFF; cdr3_nt: TGTGCCAGCAGTTATGGGGGGGGCTCCTACAATGAGCAGTTCTTC
d_call: NA; v_call: TRBV29-1; clone_size: NA; j_call: TRBJ2-7; cdr3_aa: CSVRGQLNKYYEQYF; cdr3_nt: TGCAGCGTCCGGGGGCAGCTCAATAAGTACTACGAGCAGTACTTC
d_call: NA; v_call: TRBV30; clone_size: NA; j_call: TRBJ1-4; cdr3_aa: CARRMKGTNEKLFF; cdr3_nt: TGTGCCCGGCGTATGAAGGGCACTAATGAAAAACTGTTTTTT
d_call: NA; v_call: TRBV5-4; clone_size: once; j_call: TRBJ2-1; cdr3_aa: CASSIQGSREQFF; cdr3_nt: TGTGCCAGCAGCATCCAGGGTTCGAGGGAGCAGTTCTTC
d_call: TRBD1; v_call: TRBV5-1; clone_size: NA; j_call: TRBJ2-1; cdr3_aa: CASSLRDRVYNEQFF; cdr3_nt: TGCGCCAGCAGCTTACGGGACAGGGTTTACAATGAGCAGTTCTTC
d_call: NA; v_call: TRBV7-2; clone_size: NA; j_call: TRBJ1-4; cdr3_aa: CASSLGGGGNEKLFF; cdr3_nt: TGTGCCAGCAGCTTAGGAGGCGGGGGAAATGAAAAACTGTTTTTT
d_call: NA; v_call: TRBV6-5; clone_size: NA; j_call: TRBJ1-6; cdr3_aa: CASRLRENNSPLHF; cdr3_nt: TGTGCCAGCAGACTCCGGGAGAATAATTCACCCCTCCACTTT
d_call: NA; v_call: TRBV7-6; clone_size: NA; j_call: TRBJ2-2; cdr3_aa: CASEGPGIGNTGELFF; cdr3_nt: TGTGCCAGTGAAGGACCGGGCATAGGGAACACCGGGGAGCTGTTTTTT
d_call: NA; v_call: TRBV5-1; clone_size: few; j_call: TRBJ1-2; cdr3_aa: CASSLEGFSGYTF; cdr3_nt: TGCGCCAGCAGCTTGGAAGGGTTCTCAGGCTACACCTTC
d_call: NA; v_call: TRBV5-1; clone_size: once; j_call: TRBJ2-3; cdr3_aa: CASSLGLTSTSTDTQYF; cdr3_nt: TGCGCCAGCAGCTTGGGTCTCACTTCAACTAGCACAGATACGCAGTATTTT
d_call: NA; v_call: TRBV27; clone_size: NA; j_call: TRBJ1-1; cdr3_aa: CASSFTGVLNTEAFF; cdr3_nt: TGTGCCAGCAGTTTCACAGGAGTTCTAAACACTGAAGCTTTCTTT
d_call: TRBD1; v_call: TRBV5-4; clone_size: NA; j_call: TRBJ2-7; cdr3_aa: CAIRTGSSYEQYF; cdr3_nt: TGTGCCATCCGGACAGGGAGCTCCTACGAGCAGTACTTC
d_call: TRBD1; v_call: TRBV25-1; clone_size: NA; j_call: TRBJ1-4; cdr3_aa: CASSGTGGGEKLFF; cdr3_nt: TGTGCCAGCAGTGGAACAGGGGGGGGTGAAAAACTGTTTTTT
d_call: NA; v_call: TRBV28; clone_size: NA; j_call: TRBJ1-3; cdr3_aa: CASNPLGERYGNTIYF; cdr3_nt: TGTGCCAGCAATCCTTTGGGGGAACGCTATGGAAACACCATATATTTT
d_call: TRBD2; v_call: TRBV29-1; clone_size: NA; j_call: TRBJ2-1; cdr3_aa: CSVEGSSGGANEQFF; cdr3_nt: TGCAGCGTTGAAGGTTCTAGCGGGGGGGCCAATGAGCAGTTCTTC
d_call: TRBD2; v_call: TRBV6-5; clone_size: NA; j_call: TRBJ2-7; cdr3_aa: CASSERGSSYEQYF; cdr3_nt: TGTGCCAGCAGCGAGCGGGGGAGCTCCTACGAGCAGTACTTC
d_call: TRBD1; v_call: TRBV7-8; clone_size: NA; j_call: TRBJ2-2; cdr3_aa: CASSLSQSGQLNTGELFF; cdr3_nt: TGTGCCAGCAGCTTATCTCAATCGGGACAGCTGAACACCGGGGAGCTGTTTTTT
d_call: NA; v_call: TRBV13; clone_size: NA; j_call: TRBJ2-7; cdr3_aa: CASSYRTVLSYEQYF; cdr3_nt: TGTGCCAGCAGCTACCGGACAGTTCTTTCGTACGAGCAGTACTTC
d_call: NA; v_call: TRBV4-2; clone_size: few; j_call: TRBJ2-1; cdr3_aa: CASSQGRDTLNNEQFF; cdr3_nt: TGTGCCAGCAGCCAAGGTCGGGACACCCTTAACAATGAGCAGTTCTTC
d_call: NA; v_call: TRBV5-1; clone_size: NA; j_call: TRBJ1-2; cdr3_aa: CASSSAASGGYTF; cdr3_nt: TGCGCCAGCAGCTCCGCCGCCTCGGGTGGCTACACCTTC
d_call: NA; v_call: TRBV5-1; clone_size: NA; j_call: TRBJ2-7; cdr3_aa: CASSWDGPYEQYF; cdr3_nt: TGCGCCAGCAGCTGGGACGGGCCCTACGAGCAGTACTTC
d_call: TRBD1; v_call: TRBV5-1; clone_size: NA; j_call: TRBJ1-1; cdr3_aa: CASSVGQENTEAFF; cdr3_nt: TGCGCCAGCAGCGTGGGACAGGAGAACACTGAAGCTTTCTTT
d_call: NA; v_call: TRBV2; clone_size: NA; j_call: TRBJ2-5; cdr3_aa: CASSEYFVRAKETQYF; cdr3_nt: TGTGCCAGCAGTGAATATTTTGTCAGGGCTAAAGAGACCCAGTACTTC
d_call: NA; v_call: TRBV15; clone_size: NA; j_call: TRBJ1-5; cdr3_aa: CATSTGPLSNQPQHF; cdr3_nt: TGTGCCACCAGCACAGGCCCCCTTAGCAATCAGCCCCAGCATTTT
d_call: TRBD2; v_call: TRBV6-5; clone_size: NA; j_call: TRBJ2-5; cdr3_aa: CASKSGAETQYF; cdr3_nt: TGTGCCAGCAAGAGCGGGGCAGAGACCCAGTACTTC
d_call: NA; v_call: TRBV6-6; clone_size: NA; j_call: TRBJ1-1; cdr3_aa: CASSYPKGNTEAFF; cdr3_nt: TGTGCCAGCAGTTACCCCAAGGGGAACACTGAAGCTTTCTTT
d_call: NA; v_call: TRBV10-3; clone_size: NA; j_call: TRBJ2-7; cdr3_aa: CAISDGYEQYF; cdr3_nt: TGTGCCATCAGTGACGGGTACGAGCAGTACTTC
d_call: NA; v_call: TRBV2; clone_size: NA; j_call: TRBJ1-2; cdr3_aa: CASSEATFNYGYTF; cdr3_nt: TGTGCCAGCAGTGAAGCTACATTTAACTATGGCTACACCTTC
d_call: NA; v_call: TRBV30; clone_size: NA; j_call: TRBJ2-5; cdr3_aa: CAWSVKVETQYF; cdr3_nt: TGTGCCTGGAGTGTCAAGGTGGAGACCCAGTACTTC
d_call: TRBD1; v_call: TRBV28; clone_size: NA; j_call: TRBJ1-1; cdr3_aa: CASSQGGLDTEAFF; cdr3_nt: TGTGCCAGCAGTCAGGGGGGGTTAGACACTGAAGCTTTCTTT
d_call: TRBD1; v_call: TRBV28; clone_size: NA; j_call: TRBJ1-1; cdr3_aa: CASSPSTGPNTEAFF; cdr3_nt: TGTGCCAGCAGTCCCTCGACAGGGCCGAACACTGAAGCTTTCTTT
d_call: TRBD1; v_call: TRBV15; clone_size: NA; j_call: TRBJ1-4; cdr3_aa: CATSRGGTGINEKLFF; cdr3_nt: TGTGCCACCAGCAGAGGGGGGACAGGGATAAATGAAAAACTGTTTTTT
d_call: NA; v_call: TRBV5-1; clone_size: NA; j_call: TRBJ1-3; cdr3_aa: CASSLGGSGNTIYF; cdr3_nt: TGCGCCAGCAGCTTGGGGGGATCTGGAAACACCATATATTTT
d_call: NA; v_call: TRBV7-8; clone_size: NA; j_call: TRBJ2-1; cdr3_aa: CASSQPGDPGSYNEQFF; cdr3_nt: TGTGCCAGCAGCCAGCCCGGGGACCCCGGCTCCTACAATGAGCAGTTCTTC
d_call: NA; v_call: TRBV28; clone_size: NA; j_call: TRBJ2-7; cdr3_aa: CASSFSRGREQYF; cdr3_nt: TGTGCCAGCAGTTTCAGCCGTGGGCGCGAGCAGTACTTC
d_call: NA; v_call: TRBV7-2; clone_size: NA; j_call: TRBJ1-4; cdr3_aa: CASSLMGGEKLFF; cdr3_nt: TGTGCCAGCAGCTTAATGGGTGGGGAAAAACTGTTTTTT
d_call: TRBD1; v_call: TRBV2; clone_size: NA; j_call: TRBJ2-1; cdr3_aa: CASSAGTGGIRNEQFF; cdr3_nt: TGTGCCAGCAGTGCAGGGACAGGAGGGATACGGAATGAGCAGTTCTTC
d_call: TRBD2; v_call: TRBV10-1; clone_size: NA; j_call: TRBJ2-3; cdr3_aa: CASSERTSGTQYF; cdr3_nt: TGCGCCAGCAGTGAGAGGACTAGCGGTACGCAGTATTTT
d_call: NA; v_call: TRBV27; clone_size: NA; j_call: TRBJ2-1; cdr3_aa: CASSLEGYNEQFF; cdr3_nt: TGTGCCAGCAGTTTAGAAGGATACAATGAGCAGTTCTTC
d_call: TRBD1; v_call: TRBV4-1; clone_size: NA; j_call: TRBJ2-7; cdr3_aa: CASSQVDRLAYEQYF; cdr3_nt: TGCGCCAGCAGCCAAGTGGACAGGTTGGCCTACGAGCAGTACTTC
d_call: NA; v_call: TRBV18; clone_size: NA; j_call: TRBJ2-3; cdr3_aa: CASSPDRTTTDTQYF; cdr3_nt: TGTGCCAGCTCACCCGATAGAACAACGACAGATACGCAGTATTTT
d_call: NA; v_call: TRBV7-6; clone_size: NA; j_call: TRBJ2-1; cdr3_aa: CASSLARRQGIAGFYNEQFF; cdr3_nt: TGTGCCAGCAGCTTAGCACGTAGGCAGGGGATAGCGGGCTTTTACAATGAGCAGTTCTTC
d_call: NA; v_call: TRBV6-1; clone_size: NA; j_call: TRBJ1-1; cdr3_aa: CASSEASGGRAFF; cdr3_nt: TGTGCCAGCAGTGAAGCGTCGGGCGGACGAGCTTTCTTT
d_call: TRBD2; v_call: TRBV6-5; clone_size: NA; j_call: TRBJ2-7; cdr3_aa: CASRTGTTEQYF; cdr3_nt: TGTGCCAGCAGGACCGGGACTACCGAGCAGTACTTC
d_call: TRBD1; v_call: TRBV19; clone_size: once; j_call: TRBJ1-1; cdr3_aa: CASSTTGGTEAFF; cdr3_nt: TGTGCCAGTAGTACGACAGGGGGCACTGAAGCTTTCTTT
d_call: NA; v_call: TRBV5-5; clone_size: NA; j_call: TRBJ2-5; cdr3_aa: CASSLMQAEETQYF; cdr3_nt: TGTGCCAGCAGCTTGATGCAGGCCGAAGAGACCCAGTACTTC
d_call: NA; v_call: TRBV30; clone_size: NA; j_call: TRBJ2-5; cdr3_aa: CAWGRQGETQYF; cdr3_nt: TGTGCCTGGGGCCGTCAGGGAGAGACCCAGTACTTC
d_call: TRBD1; v_call: TRBV19; clone_size: once; j_call: TRBJ2-1; cdr3_aa: CASSPRGLDEQFF; cdr3_nt: TGTGCCAGTAGTCCCAGGGGGCTGGATGAGCAGTTCTTC
d_call: TRBD1; v_call: TRBV6-1; clone_size: NA; j_call: TRBJ2-7; cdr3_aa: CASSERGQGGGGQYF; cdr3_nt: TGTGCCAGCAGTGAAAGGGGGCAGGGCGGCGGTGGGCAGTACTTC
d_call: NA; v_call: TRBV30; clone_size: NA; j_call: TRBJ2-7; cdr3_aa: CAWTSTPGYEQYF; cdr3_nt: TGTGCCTGGACGTCGACCCCTGGTTACGAGCAGTACTTC
d_call: NA; v_call: TRBV30; clone_size: NA; j_call: TRBJ1-1; cdr3_aa: CAWTQGLGAFF; cdr3_nt: TGTGCCTGGACTCAGGGCCTGGGAGCTTTCTTT
d_call: NA; v_call: TRBV14; clone_size: NA; j_call: TRBJ2-2; cdr3_aa: CASSQDLEGDNTGELFF; cdr3_nt: TGTGCCAGCAGCCAAGATCTGGAAGGTGATAACACCGGGGAGCTGTTTTTT
d_call: NA; v_call: TRBV7-8; clone_size: NA; j_call: TRBJ2-7; cdr3_aa: CASSPLGDFSSYEQYF; cdr3_nt: TGTGCCAGCAGCCCACTAGGGGACTTCAGCTCCTACGAGCAGTACTTC